This TCR beta chain appears in the sequencing data of a study of T cells in Graves' hyperthyroidism and ophthalmopathy. Regarding this clonotype: Antigen: not known.

Regarding the study as a whole: Blood shared most expanded thyroid clonotypes above 0.001. Before onset, ophthalmopathy was predicted by the model a median approximately 6.7 months earlier.

Clinical Activity Scores of at least 3, NOSPECS grades of at least 4 and durations under 3 months characterized ophthalmopathy patients. Cells are PBMCs isolated from about 10 ml of fresh blood. Authors of the study amplified TCR beta CDR3 regions from RNA transcripts. Using the HTBI primer set, a first-round RT-PCR was run on the TCR CDR3. Each CDR3 protein is one row after TCRdb ran MiXCR on the multiplex PCR reads. The profile shows roughly 240,000 distinct CDR3 sequences, 15% to 20% of them singletons. Per the germline V gene, CDR1 is SGHDT and CDR2 is YYEEEE. Unmatched junction bases numbered 5, after V lost 3 bases and J lost 5 bases. This CDR3 has 16 amino acids.

This TCR derives from a woman aged 18-35 years with Graves' ophthalmopathy. The V gene is TRBV5-6, the J gene TRBJ2-2; 12 bases agree with TRBD1. Sequenced sample: blood. The CDR3 DNA reads TGTGCCAGCAGCTGGAGGGACAGGGGGCTGACCGGGGAGCTGTTTTTT. It translates to CASSWRDRGLTGELFF.